The next 21 T cell receptor beta chains were all read from a single sample in a study of blood T cell repertoires in COVID-19. The repertoire was sequenced with immunoSEQ multiplex PCR; TCRdb's copy has only in-frame clones and lacks some. The sample comprises fewer than 200,000 clones, roughly 85% of which are singletons, and approximately 4% rests with the top ten. The material sequenced was PBMCs or T cells enriched from blood (not recorded which). The receptor source for this set is a woman between 50 and 59 years old who had recovered from COVID-19.

The V gene is TRBV9, the J gene TRBJ2-2; 7 positions match TRBD2. CDR1 and CDR2 (germline): SGDLS, YYNGEE. CDR3 length: 14 amino acids. Trimming took 4 bases from V and 5 from J; bases not matched to a gene: 5. This CDR3 reads CASSTGTTTGELFF. The CDR3 region has the DNA TGTGCCAGCAGCACCGGGACTACTACCGGGGAGCTGTTTTTT.

The chain is built from TRBV5-5 and TRBJ1-2; D ambiguous. The V end was cut by 4 bases, the J end by 8 bases, with 15 bases between. Germline lookup yields CDR1 SGHKS and CDR2 YYEKEE (reference sequence). This CDR3 is 13 amino acids long. The CDR3: CASSPRDVGGYTF. Here the CDR3 DNA reads TGTGCCAGCAGCCCCCGGGATGTTGGGGGCTACACCTTC.

The table lists this clone with a count of one. This chain connects TRBV2 to TRBJ1-2; D is perhaps TRBD1 (6 bases). Germline V CDR1 and CDR2: SNHLY, FYNNEI. The length of the CDR3 is 15 residues. V dropped 7 bases and J dropped 4 bases, with 19 bases sitting between them. The DNA of the CDR3 is TGTGCCAGCATCAGAGGGGGGGGCAGCGGCTATGGCTACACCTTC. Translating gives CASIRGGGSGYGYTF.

The rearrangement joins TRBV6-2 or TRBV6-3 to TRBJ1-2; D is unclear. V lost 0 bases, J lost 7 bases, and 9 bases lay in between. This CDR3 region has 13 residues. In germline, CDR1 is MNHEY, CDR2 SVGEGT. The CDR3 DNA sequence: TGTGCCAGCAGTTACTCCTGGGCGGGTGGCTACACCTTC. It encodes CASSYSWAGGYTF.

This clone was recorded once. V gene TRBV11-2 combines with J gene TRBJ2-7; 8 nucleotides agree with TRBD2. Germline V gives CDR1 SGHAT, CDR2 FQNNGV. Trimming cost V 2 bases and J 2 bases; bases outside gene matches: 5. This CDR3 contains 15 residues. The CDR3 DNA reads as TGTGCCAGCAGCTTAACTAGCGGACAACCCTACGAGCAGTACGTC. As protein: CASSLTSGQPYEQYV.

This sequence joins TRBV4-2 and TRBJ1-2; 8 nucleotides align to TRBD1. Germline CDR1 reads LGHNA; CDR2 reads YNFKEQ. CDR3 length equals 14 residues. V trimming: 2 bases; J trimming: 4 bases; junction bases outside the gene matches: 3. DNA of the CDR3: TGTGCCAGCAGCCAAAACGACAGGGGCTATGGCTACACCTTC. Protein: CASSQNDRGYGYTF.

This chain connects TRBV7-2 to TRBJ2-3; 7 nucleotides align to TRBD2. The CDR3 is 13 residues long. In germline, CDR1 is SGHTA, CDR2 FQGNSA. Germline trimming cut 3 bases from V and 5 bases from J; bases unmatched to any gene: 2. DNA for the CDR3: TGTGCCAGCAGCTTTGGGGGGGTAGATACGCAGTATTTT. It translates to CASSFGGVDTQYF.

This chain connects TRBV5-8 to TRBJ2-2; the D gene is possibly TRBD2 (5 bases). Trimming stripped 5 bases from V and 1 base from J, with 9 bases between. There are 14 residues in the CDR3. The germline V gene has CDR1 SGHTS and CDR2 YDEGEE. The chain's CDR3 is CASRSSGNTGELFF. CDR3 DNA: TGTGCCAGCAGATCCAGCGGGAACACCGGGGAGCTGTTTTTT. The whole variable domain, filled in from reference TRBV5-8 and TRBJ2-2, reads EAGVTQSPTHLIKTRGQQATLRCSPISGHTSVYWYQQALGLGLQFLLWYDEGEERNRGNFPPRFSGRQFPNYSSELNVNALELEDSALYLCASRSSGNTGELFFGEGSRLTVL.

V and J are TRBV7-9 and TRBJ2-1, with D possibly matching TRBD2 (5 bases). V lost 5 bases, J lost 2 bases, and 13 bases lay in between. CDR3 size: 15 residues. Per the germline V gene, CDR1 is SEHNR and CDR2 is FQNEAQ (reference sequence). The CDR3 DNA sequence: TGTGCCAGCAGCCCCGTTTTGACTACCTACAATGAGCAGTTCTTC. Translated, it gives CASSPVLTTYNEQFF.

The chain joins TRBV7-3 to TRBJ1-2, with 8 bases lining up with TRBD1. With 5 bases clipped from V and 3 bases from J, the junction kept 8 bases outside the gene matches. CDR3 length equals 15 residues. Germline CDR1 reads SGHTA; CDR2 reads FQGTGA. The CDR3: CASSPHQTGDYGYTF. CDR3 bases: TGTGCCAGCAGCCCGCACCAGACAGGGGACTATGGCTACACCTTC.

The rearrangement links TRBV15 to TRBJ1-6; D is ambiguous. V was shortened by 4 bases and J by 8 bases, with 9 bases between the two germline ends. This CDR3 has 13 residues. The germline CDR1 and CDR2 sequences are LNHNV and YYDKDF (reference sequence). CDR3 in DNA: TGTGCCACCAGCACTACTACCTATTCACCCCTCCACTTT. Residues: CATSTTTYSPLHF.

This clone was found a few times. The CDR3 sequence: CASSELGARGELFF. In DNA form, the CDR3 reads TGTGCCAGCAGTGAACTTGGCGCCAGGGGGGAGCTGTTTTTT. V gene TRBV2 combines with J gene TRBJ2-2; D ambiguous. The CDR3 length is 14 residues. Deletions cut 2 bases from V and 8 bases from J, with 12 bases between. Germline V gene sequence: CDR1 SNHLY, CDR2 FYNNEI. Based on the CDR3 plus reference TRBV2 and TRBJ2-2, the full variable domain is EPEVTQTPSHQVTQMGQEVILRCVPISNHLYFYWYRQILGQKVEFLVSFYNNEISEKSEIFDDQFSVERPDGSNFTLKIRSTKLEDSAMYFCASSELGARGELFFGEGSRLTVL.

The V gene is TRBV6-5, the J gene TRBJ1-6; tentative D call: TRBD1 (6 bases). There are 14 residues in the CDR3. V gave up 6 bases and J gave up 7 bases, with 13 bases separating them. Germline values: CDR1 MNHEY, CDR2 SVGAGI. CDR3 protein: CASSLTGSNSPLHF. The CDR3 DNA reads TGTGCCAGCAGCTTGACAGGCTCCAATTCACCCCTCCACTTT.

The chain couples TRBV27 to TRBJ1-2; D might be TRBD1 (5 bases). V was clipped by 5 bases and J by 0 bases, with 16 bases between them. CDR3 length: 16 amino acids. CDR1 MNHEY and CDR2 SMNVEV come from the germline V gene (reference sequence). The chain's CDR3 is CASSLSGRGANYGYTF. In DNA, the CDR3 is TGTGCCAGCAGTCTCTCGGGGCGGGGAGCTAACTATGGCTACACCTTC.

The V gene is TRBV30, the J gene TRBJ2-3; D is perhaps TRBD1 (5 bases). The CDR3 is 13 residues long. Between the trimmed V and J ends, which lost 5 bases and 5 bases, there was a span of 14 bases. CDR1 is GTSNPN, CDR2 SVGIG, per germline (reference sequence). CDR3 loop: CAWGPGAGDTQYF. CDR3 sequence (DNA): TGTGCCTGGGGGCCTGGGGCCGGAGATACGCAGTATTTT.

The V and J genes are TRBV18 and TRBJ1-2; 8 bases align to TRBD1. CDR1 KGHSH and CDR2 LQKENI come from the germline V gene. The CDR3 contains 17 residues. V trimming: 4 bases; J trimming: 4 bases; junction bases outside the gene matches: 14. CDR3 loop: CASSLGTGPTQRYGYTF. CDR3 DNA sequence: TGTGCCAGCTCACTAGGGACAGGTCCGACTCAGCGCTATGGCTACACCTTC.

The chain carries TRBV30 and TRBJ1-3; D is unresolved. The V gene's germline CDR1 is GTSNPN and CDR2 SVGIG (reference sequence). The CDR3 is made up of 15 amino acids. Between the trimmed V and J ends, which lost 2 bases and 0 bases, there was a span of 11 bases. Written as DNA, the CDR3 is TGTGCCTGGAGTCAGTACAGCTTCTCTGGAAACACCATATATTTT. Translation: CAWSQYSFSGNTIYF.

V is TRBV5-1 and J is TRBJ1-4; TRBD1 matches at 7 bases. The V gene end was trimmed by 4 bases and the J gene end by 7 bases; junction bases not matched to a gene: 7. From germline, CDR1 is SGHRS and CDR2 YFSETQ. This CDR3 has 14 residues. The CDR3 loop is CASSIQGIREKLFF. The CDR3, as DNA: TGCGCCAGCAGCATACAGGGGATACGTGAAAAACTGTTTTTT.

The rearrangement joins TRBV28 to TRBJ1-2; TRBD1 agrees at 11 bases. Germline CDR1 and CDR2: MDHEN and SYDVKM. The junction had 13 bases not matched to a gene; V was cut back by 4 bases and J by 6 bases. The CDR3 contains 17 residues. The chain's CDR3 is CASSSWTGGRDFDGYTF. The DNA of the CDR3 is TGTGCCAGCAGTTCGTGGACAGGGGGCCGGGATTTCGATGGCTACACCTTC.

This clone has just one count. This CDR3 reads CASSPDVGDIMPQHF. CDR3 nucleotides: TGTGCCAGCAGCCCAGATGTTGGTGATATCATGCCCCAGCATTTT. The chain joins TRBV7-8 to TRBJ1-5; D ambiguous. From germline, CDR1 is SGHVS and CDR2 FQNEAQ. This CDR3 has 15 residues. V was cut by 5 bases and J by 9 bases, with 20 bases left in between.

As for this clone: Its ends do not fully match the called genes, so a read error is possible. J is TRBJ2-1 and V is TRBV7-9; possibly TRBD1 for D (5 bases). The CDR3 has 10 residues. Germline CDR1 is SEHNR and CDR2 is FQNEAQ (reference sequence). The CDR3, as DNA: TGTGCCAGCGGGGCAGGATCAATGATCTTC. This gives the protein CASGAGSMIF.